The 20 T cell receptor beta chains given below trace back to one sample, sequenced in a study of shared clonotypes between healthy human individuals. Sequenced by immunoSEQ multiplex PCR; TCRdb stores in-frame clones only, minus some. The table records roughly 1.4 million clones, about 98.5% of them present only once. Sequenced sample: naive CD4+ T cells sorted from blood. Sample subset: CD45RA+ positively selected. These receptors came from a man aged 25-45 years in good health.

This chain connects TRBV7-2 to TRBJ2-3; 13 bases align to TRBD2. CDR1 is SGHTA, CDR2 FQGNSA, per germline. V trimming: 4 bases; J trimming: 6 bases; junction bases outside the gene matches: 4. CDR3 size: 15 residues. CDR3 in amino acids: CASSSSGLAGDTQYF. For the CDR3, the DNA is TGTGCCAGCAGCTCCTCGGGACTAGCGGGGGATACGCAGTATTTT.

This clone has just one count. The J gene is TRBJ2-1, the V gene TRBV7-9, with unresolved D. The germline V gene encodes CDR1 SEHNR and CDR2 FQNEAQ (reference sequence). V lost 5 bases, J lost 3 bases, and 17 bases lay in between. The CDR3 consists of 16 residues. This CDR3 reads CASSPRGSSYYNEQFF. DNA of the CDR3: TGTGCCAGCAGCCCACGTGGGTCCTCTTACTACAATGAGCAGTTCTTC. Variable domain in full (rest from reference TRBV7-9 and TRBJ2-1): DTGVSQNPRHKITKRGQNVTFRCDPISEHNRLYWYRQTLGQGPEFLTYFQNEAQLEKSRLLSDRFSAERPKGSFSTLEIQRTEQGDSAMYLCASSPRGSSYYNEQFFGPGTRLTVL.

The chain's CDR3 is CASSYLDRFNEQYF. DNA for the CDR3: TGTGCCAGCAGCTACTTGGACAGGTTTAACGAGCAGTACTTC. The V gene is TRBV5-6, the J gene TRBJ2-7; 7 bases align to TRBD1. The CDR3 length is 14 residues. Trimming took 3 bases from V and 5 from J; bases not matched to a gene: 8. Germline V gene data show CDR1 as SGHDT and CDR2 as YYEEEE.

The CDR3 DNA sequence: TGTGCCAGCAGTCTTCCGAGGGGTTCTACTAGTGGCTACACCTTC. Translated: CASSLPRGSTSGYTF. This chain joins TRBV27 and TRBJ1-2; D is possibly TRBD1 (5 bases). Germline CDR1 reads MNHEY; CDR2 reads SMNVEV (reference sequence). The CDR3 covers 15 residues. V was clipped by 5 bases and J by 7 bases, with 20 bases between them.

As for this clone: The identical CDR3 is also encoded by other nucleotide sequences in the sample. The chain recombines TRBV7-2 with TRBJ1-2; 7 bases line up with TRBD1. Germline assignment: CDR1 SGHTA and CDR2 FQGNSA. Germline trimming cut 8 bases from V and 4 bases from J; bases unmatched to any gene: 4. This CDR3 has 12 residues. The CDR3 here is CASSRDSYGYTF. CDR3 DNA: TGTGCCAGCTCCAGGGACAGCTATGGCTACACCTTC.

V and J are TRBV12-5 and TRBJ2-1, with D uncertain. CDR1 LGHNT and CDR2 FRNRAP come from the germline V gene. The CDR3 is 15 residues long. The V end was cut by 5 bases, the J end by 1 base, with 12 bases between. DNA of the CDR3: TGTGCTAGTGGTGGAAGCGCTGCTTCCTACAATGAGCAGTTCTTC. Translation: CASGGSAASYNEQFF.

The chain carries TRBV11-2 and TRBJ2-1; 11 bases map to TRBD2. V gave up 5 bases and J gave up 7 bases; unmatched junction bases: 10. The germline V gene encodes CDR1 SGHAT and CDR2 FQNNGV. The CDR3 is 16 amino acids. CDR3 residues: CASSPITSGSRNEQFF. In DNA, the CDR3 is TGTGCCAGCAGCCCAATCACTAGCGGGAGTAGGAATGAGCAGTTCTTC. Full variable domain (outside the CDR3, taken from reference TRBV11-2 and TRBJ2-1): EAGVAQSPRYKIIEKRQSVAFWCNPISGHATLYWYQQILGQGPKLLIQFQNNGVVDDSQLPKDRFSAERLKGVDSTLKIQPAKLEDSAVYLCASSPITSGSRNEQFFGPGTRLTVL.

This sequence joins TRBV7-8 and TRBJ2-5, with D tentatively TRBD1 (6 bases). The ends were cut back, 5 bases at V and 0 bases at J, with 13 bases in the middle. The CDR3 spans 15 residues. From germline, CDR1 is SGHVS and CDR2 FQNEAQ. CDR3 sequence reads: CASSPDSTYQETQYF. The CDR3 nucleotides read TGTGCCAGCAGCCCGGACAGTACGTACCAAGAGACCCAGTACTTC.

The CDR3 DNA reads TGTGCCAACTCACAGAAAAAGTACGATCAGCCCCAGCATTTT. This codes for CANSQKKYDQPQHF. The chain recombines TRBV28 with TRBJ1-5; D is undetermined. CDR1 and CDR2 (germline): MDHEN, SYDVKM. The CDR3 is 14 residues long. Trimming took 10 bases from V and 5 from J, leaving 18 bases between them.

Regarding this clone: Other DNA sequences in the sample encode the same CDR3. As DNA, the CDR3 is TGTGCCAGCAGCTTAGCGGGAGCCTACGAGCAGTACTTC. It codes for CASSLAGAYEQYF. The chain uses TRBV7-9 and TRBJ2-7; TRBD2 is a possible D gene (5 bases). Germline V gene sequence: CDR1 SEHNR, CDR2 FQNEAQ (reference sequence). The CDR3 is 13 amino acids. Trimming pared 0 bases from V and 2 bases from J, leaving 5 bases between.

This chain links TRBV7-7 with TRBJ2-1, with 8 bases fitting TRBD2. The germline V gene has CDR1 SSHAT and CDR2 FNYEAQ (reference sequence). The CDR3 consists of 16 residues. Trimming took 1 base from V and 7 from J; bases not matched to a gene: 9. CDR3 sequence reads: CASSLEGAAGGNEQFF. The CDR3 nucleotides are TGTGCCAGCAGCTTAGAAGGAGCGGCGGGAGGTAATGAGCAGTTCTTC.

The J gene is TRBJ2-2, the V gene TRBV7-9; unclear D gene. Trimming pared 1 base from V and 5 bases from J, leaving 14 bases between. Germline-derived CDR1 and CDR2 are SEHNR and FQNEAQ (reference sequence). CDR3 size: 16 residues. The CDR3 spells CASSLVRQKATGELFF. The CDR3 DNA sequence: TGTGCCAGCAGCTTAGTACGGCAGAAGGCGACCGGGGAGCTGTTTTTT.

The genes are TRBV28 and TRBJ1-1; 8 nucleotides align to TRBD1. With 6 bases clipped from V and 5 bases from J, the junction kept 8 bases outside the gene matches. Germline CDR1 reads MDHEN; CDR2 reads SYDVKM. The CDR3 spans 14 residues. The CDR3 loop is CASRPGQGSTEAFF. In DNA, the CDR3 is TGTGCCAGCAGACCAGGACAGGGTTCGACTGAAGCTTTCTTT.

The genes are TRBV18 and TRBJ1-1; D uncertain. Per germline, CDR1 KGHSH and CDR2 LQKENI. The CDR3 runs to 13 residues. The V end was cut by 5 bases, the J end by 5 bases, with 12 bases between. CDR3 DNA: TGTGCCAGCTCAAATCCCCGGGCTACTGAAGCTTTCTTT. This gives the protein CASSNPRATEAFF. The full variable domain, rest sourced from reference TRBV18 and TRBJ1-1, is NAGVMQNPRHLVRRRGQEARLRCSPMKGHSHVYWYRQLPEEGLKFMVYLQKENIIDESGMPKERFSAEFPKEGPSILRIQQVVRGDSAAYFCASSNPRATEAFFGQGTRLTVV.

The chain recombines TRBV18 with TRBJ2-3; either TRBD1 or TRBD2 may supply D (6 bases each). V shed 1 base and J shed 4 bases, with 12 bases lying between them. Germline values: CDR1 KGHSH, CDR2 LQKENI. The CDR3 sequence is 15 residues long. The CDR3 DNA is TGTGCCAGCTCACCACGGGGGCGGGATCCAGATACGCAGTATTTT. Translated, it gives CASSPRGRDPDTQYF.

In this sample, this clone turned up once. The CDR3 DNA follows: TGTGCCAGCAGCTTGGGGGACAGGGGGCGGGTTCAGCCCCAGCATTTT. Residues: CASSLGDRGRVQPQHF. The rearrangement links TRBV7-9 to TRBJ1-5; TRBD1 aligns across 12 bases. The CDR3 is 16 amino acids. J lost 6 bases, V lost 3 bases, and 6 bases had no gene match. Germline CDR1 reads SEHNR; CDR2 reads FQNEAQ (reference sequence). The whole variable domain, remainder taken from reference TRBV7-9 and TRBJ1-5, is DTGVSQNPRHKITKRGQNVTFRCDPISEHNRLYWYRQTLGQGPEFLTYFQNEAQLEKSRLLSDRFSAERPKGSFSTLEIQRTEQGDSAMYLCASSLGDRGRVQPQHFGDGTRLSIL.

The rearrangement uses TRBV9 and TRBJ2-5; D perhaps matches TRBD1 (5 bases). Germline V CDR1 and CDR2: SGDLS, YYNGEE. Trimming shortened V by 0 bases and J by 1 base, and 10 bases separated the two germline ends. This CDR3 comprises 15 residues. The CDR3 nucleotides read TGTGCCAGCAGCGTAGACGGACACACCCAAGAGACCCAGTACTTC. This encodes CASSVDGHTQETQYF.

This clone has only one observation. The chain employs TRBV11-1 and TRBJ2-7, with 7 bases lining up with TRBD2. Germline values: CDR1 SGHAT, CDR2 FQDESV (reference sequence). V was clipped by 1 base and J by 4 bases; unmatched bases: 7. This CDR3 has 15 amino acids. CDR3 residues: CASSLELAAGYEQYF. The CDR3 DNA follows: TGTGCCAGCAGCTTAGAGCTAGCGGCCGGATACGAGCAGTACTTC.

This rearrangement joins TRBV15 to TRBJ2-7; 9 nucleotides line up with TRBD2. Germline V CDR1 and CDR2: LNHNV, YYDKDF (reference sequence). The CDR3 has 17 amino acids. Unmatched junction bases numbered 7, after V lost 0 bases and J lost 1 base. The CDR3 loop reads CATSRETGTSRSYEQYF. The DNA for the CDR3 is TGTGCCACCAGCAGAGAGACCGGGACTAGCAGGTCCTACGAGCAGTACTTC. The full variable domain, its missing parts supplied by reference TRBV15 and TRBJ2-7, is DAMVIQNPRYQVTQFGKPVTLSCSQTLNHNVMYWYQQKSSQAPKLLFHYYDKDFNNEADTPDNFQSRRPNTSFCFLDIRSPGLGDTAMYLCATSRETGTSRSYEQYFGPGTRLTVT.

The rearrangement joins TRBV2 to TRBJ1-4, with D possibly matching TRBD1 (5 bases). V lost 2 bases, J lost 3 bases, and 13 bases lay in between. CDR3 length: 16 residues. The V gene's germline CDR1 is SNHLY and CDR2 FYNNEI. In DNA form, the CDR3 reads TGTGCCAGCAGTGAATCGATAGGGGCAGCTAATGAAAAACTGTTTTTT. Protein: CASSESIGAANEKLFF.